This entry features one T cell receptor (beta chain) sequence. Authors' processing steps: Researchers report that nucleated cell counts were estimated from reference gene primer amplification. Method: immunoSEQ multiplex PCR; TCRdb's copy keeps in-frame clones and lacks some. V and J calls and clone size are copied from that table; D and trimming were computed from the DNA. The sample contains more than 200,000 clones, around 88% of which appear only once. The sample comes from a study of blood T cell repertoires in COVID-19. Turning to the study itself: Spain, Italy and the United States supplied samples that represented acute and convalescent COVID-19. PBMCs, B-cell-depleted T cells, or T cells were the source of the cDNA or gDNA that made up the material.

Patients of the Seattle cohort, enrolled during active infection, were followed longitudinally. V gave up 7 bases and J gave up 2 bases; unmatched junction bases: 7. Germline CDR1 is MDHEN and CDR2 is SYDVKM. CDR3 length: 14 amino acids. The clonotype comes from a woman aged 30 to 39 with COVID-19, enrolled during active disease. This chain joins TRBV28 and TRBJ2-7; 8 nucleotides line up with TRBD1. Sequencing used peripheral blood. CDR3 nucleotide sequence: TGTGCCAGCAAACTTACAGGGGGAACCTACGAGCAGTACTTC. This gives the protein CASKLTGGTYEQYF.